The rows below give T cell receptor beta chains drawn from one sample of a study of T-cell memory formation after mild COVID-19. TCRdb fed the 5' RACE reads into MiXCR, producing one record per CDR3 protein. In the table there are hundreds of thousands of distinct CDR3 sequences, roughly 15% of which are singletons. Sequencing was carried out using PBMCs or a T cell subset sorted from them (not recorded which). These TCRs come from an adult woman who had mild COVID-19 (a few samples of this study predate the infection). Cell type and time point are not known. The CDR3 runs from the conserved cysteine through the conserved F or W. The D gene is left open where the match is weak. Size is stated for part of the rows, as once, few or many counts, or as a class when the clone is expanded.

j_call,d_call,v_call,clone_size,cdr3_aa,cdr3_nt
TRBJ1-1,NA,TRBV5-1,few,CASSPISLGGSSTEAFF,TGCGCCAGCAGCCCTATTTCATTGGGGGGCTCAAGCACTGAAGCTTTCTTT
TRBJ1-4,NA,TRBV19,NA,CASSIGEKLFF,TGTGCCAGTAGTATCGGTGAAAAACTGTTTTTT
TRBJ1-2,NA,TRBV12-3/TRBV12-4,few,CASSPGGWHGYTF,TGTGCCAGCAGTCCGGGAGGGTGGCATGGCTACACCTTC
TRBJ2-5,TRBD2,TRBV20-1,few,CSARPSGRATQYF,TGCAGTGCTAGGCCTAGCGGGAGAGCGACCCAGTACTTC
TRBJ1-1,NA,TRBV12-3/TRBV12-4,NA,CASSLGQPIGAFF,TGTGCCAGCAGTTTAGGGCAGCCCATTGGGGCTTTCTTT
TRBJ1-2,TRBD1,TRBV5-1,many,CASSFDREDGYTF,TGCGCCAGCAGCTTTGACAGGGAAGATGGCTACACCTTC
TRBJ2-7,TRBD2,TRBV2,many,CASSERTSGSHYEQYF,TGTGCCAGCAGTGAACGGACTAGCGGGAGTCACTACGAGCAGTACTTC
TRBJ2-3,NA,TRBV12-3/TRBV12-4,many,CASNPGDSGTDTQYF,TGTGCCAGCAACCCGGGGGACTCCGGCACAGATACGCAGTATTTT
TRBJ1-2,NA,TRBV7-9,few,CASSIQTAYGYTF,TGTGCCAGCAGCATACAGACAGCGTATGGCTACACCTTC
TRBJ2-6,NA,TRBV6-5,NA,CASSYSFSGAAGANVLTF,TGTGCCAGCAGTTACTCTTTCTCCGGGGCAGCTGGGGCCAACGTCCTGACTTTC
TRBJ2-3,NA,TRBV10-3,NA,CAISANTDTQYF,TGTGCCATCAGCGCTAACACAGATACGCAGTATTTT
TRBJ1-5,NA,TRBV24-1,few,CATSDRVYSNQPQHF,TGTGCCACCAGTGACAGGGTCTATAGCAATCAGCCCCAGCATTTT
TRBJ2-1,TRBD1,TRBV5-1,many,CASSPGTDEQFF,TGCGCCAGCAGCCCTGGGACAGATGAGCAGTTCTTC
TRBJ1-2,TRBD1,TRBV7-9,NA,CASSLESWTGKGYTF,TGTGCCAGCAGCTTAGAAAGTTGGACAGGGAAAGGCTACACCTTC
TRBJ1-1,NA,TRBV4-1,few,CASSQDLPPARGAFF,TGCGCCAGCAGCCAAGATCTACCCCCGGCGCGGGGAGCTTTCTTT
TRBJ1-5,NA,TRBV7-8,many,CASSLAGGDGNQPQHF,TGTGCCAGCAGCTTAGCAGGAGGGGATGGCAATCAGCCCCAGCATTTT
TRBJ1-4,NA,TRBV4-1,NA,CASSQDITPTNEKLFF,TGCGCCAGCAGCCAAGATATTACACCAACTAATGAAAAACTGTTTTTT
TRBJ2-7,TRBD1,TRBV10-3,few,CAISGGQGASYEQYF,TGTGCCATCAGTGGTGGGCAGGGGGCGAGCTACGAGCAGTACTTC
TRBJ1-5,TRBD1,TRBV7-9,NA,CASTLWGQRGIYSNQPQHF,TGTGCCAGCACCTTATGGGGACAGAGAGGGATATATAGCAATCAGCCCCAGCATTTT
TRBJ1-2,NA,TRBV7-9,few,CASSLGTNRFGYTF,TGTGCCAGCAGCTTAGGGACTAACCGCTTTGGCTACACCTTC
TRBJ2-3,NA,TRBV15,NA,CATSASRDRSSTDTQYF,TGTGCCACCAGCGCGTCCCGAGACAGGTCTAGCACAGATACGCAGTATTTT
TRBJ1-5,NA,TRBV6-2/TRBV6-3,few,CASSYRRKNQPQHF,TGTGCCAGCAGTTACCGACGAAAAAATCAGCCCCAGCATTTT
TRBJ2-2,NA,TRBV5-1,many,CASSWGQNTGELFF,TGCGCCAGCAGCTGGGGACAAAACACCGGGGAGCTGTTTTTT
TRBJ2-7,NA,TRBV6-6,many,CASSLPNRDQRAYEQYF,TGTGCCAGCAGTCTACCGAACCGGGACCAGAGGGCCTACGAGCAGTACTTC
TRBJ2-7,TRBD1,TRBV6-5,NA,CASAPGTPGQGREQYF,TGTGCCAGCGCGCCGGGAACCCCGGGACAGGGTAGGGAGCAGTACTTC
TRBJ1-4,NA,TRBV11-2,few,CASSSTGEKLFF,TGTGCCAGCAGCTCAACTGGGGAAAAACTGTTTTTT
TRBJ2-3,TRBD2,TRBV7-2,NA,CASSLGDYLSTDTQYF,TGTGCCAGCAGCTTAGGGGACTACCTCAGCACAGATACGCAGTATTTT
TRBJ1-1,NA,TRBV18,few,CASSQSTGMNTEAFF,TGTGCCAGCTCACAGTCAACAGGAATGAACACTGAAGCTTTCTTT
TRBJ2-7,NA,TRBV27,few,CASSLSTAYYEQYF,TGTGCCAGCAGTTTATCTACCGCATACTACGAGCAGTACTTC
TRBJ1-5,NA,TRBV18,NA,CASSPAGTSQPQHF,TGTGCCAGCTCACCCGCAGGGACAAGCCAGCCCCAGCATTTT
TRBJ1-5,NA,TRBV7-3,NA,CASSLRQPQHF,TGTGCCAGCAGCTTACGTCAGCCCCAGCATTTT
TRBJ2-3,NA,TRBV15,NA,CATSRDPPDTQYF,TGTGCCACCAGCAGAGATCCGCCGGATACGCAGTATTTT
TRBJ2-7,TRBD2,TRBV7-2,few,CASSYPSGKTYEQYF,TGTGCCAGCAGCTACCCTAGCGGGAAGACCTACGAGCAGTACTTC
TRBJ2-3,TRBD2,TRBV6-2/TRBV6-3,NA,CASSSAGGGDTQYF,TGTGCCAGCAGTTCAGCGGGGGGAGGGGATACGCAGTATTTT
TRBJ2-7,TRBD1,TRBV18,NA,CASSPGTGGSEQYF,TGTGCCAGCTCACCGGGGACAGGGGGGTCCGAGCAGTACTTC
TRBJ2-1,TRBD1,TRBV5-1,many,CASGRDSSYNEQFF,TGCGCCAGCGGTAGGGACAGCTCCTACAATGAGCAGTTCTTC
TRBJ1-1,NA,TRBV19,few,CASSIVPMNTEAFF,TGTGCCAGTAGTATAGTCCCCATGAACACTGAAGCTTTCTTT
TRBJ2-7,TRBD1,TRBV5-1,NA,CASSPGTGAHEQYF,TGCGCCAGCAGCCCGGGGACAGGAGCTCACGAGCAGTACTTC
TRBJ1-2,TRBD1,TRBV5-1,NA,CASSPGQNPGYGYTF,TGCGCCAGCAGCCCGGGACAGAACCCCGGCTATGGCTACACCTTC
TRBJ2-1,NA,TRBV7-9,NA,CASSSTPVSSYNEQFF,TGTGCCAGCAGCTCGACCCCGGTGAGCTCCTACAATGAGCAGTTCTTC
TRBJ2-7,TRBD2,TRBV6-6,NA,CASNLSGGRYEQYF,TGTGCCAGCAATCTGTCGGGGGGACGCTACGAGCAGTACTTC
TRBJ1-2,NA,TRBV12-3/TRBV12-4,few,CASSSTTGGYTF,TGTGCCAGCAGTTCAACGACCGGGGGCTACACCTTC
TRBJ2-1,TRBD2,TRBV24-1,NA,CATSDWTSGKNEQFF,TGTGCCACCAGTGATTGGACTAGCGGGAAGAATGAGCAGTTCTTC
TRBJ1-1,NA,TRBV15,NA,CATSLRLNTEAFF,TGTGCCACCAGCTTAAGGTTGAACACTGAAGCTTTCTTT
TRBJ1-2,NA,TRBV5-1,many,CASSPFGDGGYTF,TGCGCCAGCAGTCCCTTCGGGGACGGAGGCTACACCTTC
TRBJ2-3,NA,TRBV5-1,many,CASSLDADTQYF,TGCGCCAGCAGCCTGGATGCAGATACGCAGTATTTT
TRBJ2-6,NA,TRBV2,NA,CASRAGLVSGANVLTF,TGTGCCAGCAGGGCTGGACTCGTCTCTGGGGCCAACGTCCTGACTTTC
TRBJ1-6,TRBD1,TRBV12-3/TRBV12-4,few,CASRPGQGDNSPLHF,TGTGCCAGCAGGCCCGGACAGGGTGATAATTCACCCCTCCACTTT
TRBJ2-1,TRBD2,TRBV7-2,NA,CASSVQRLAEIYNEQFF,TGTGCCAGCAGCGTCCAGCGACTAGCGGAGATCTACAATGAGCAGTTCTTC